This TCR beta chain comes out of a study of T cell repertoires in cytomegalovirus infection. Regarding the study as a whole: What dominated the ex vivo response were HLA-C-restricted CMV-specific TCR beta clonotypes.

Using its own MiXCR run on the reads, TCRdb lists one record per CDR3 protein. Here the sample spans about 920,000 distinct CDR3 sequences, less than 40% being singletons. Turning to this clonotype: Antigen specificity is unknown.

This clonotype originated in a human donor in good health (CMV status not recorded). Some clones in this sample may be carry-over from other donors' samples. Specimen: cultured CD8+ T cells from PBMCs, collected from culture after CMV antigen stimulation.

The CDR3 reads CASSLSLAGSGELFF. CDR3 sequence (DNA): TGTGCCAGCAGTTTATCCCTCGCGGGGTCCGGGGAGCTGTTTTTT. V usage is TRBV28 and J usage is TRBJ2-2, with D maybe TRBD2 (6 bases). The CDR3 spans 15 residues. V lost 1 base and J 6 bases, leaving 12 bases between the germline ends. The germline gives CDR1 MDHEN, CDR2 SYDVKM.